This TCR beta chain was found in a study of radiotherapy plus CTLA-4 blockade in lung cancer. On the study more broadly: Objective responses were recorded in 15% to 20% of patients, with disease control recorded in about 33%. Study outcomes and limitations: Clones derived from tumor TCRs expanded in blood after radiotherapy plus ipilimumab. Increased serum interferon-beta after radiation also reportedly predicted response strongly.

Chemo-refractory metastatic non-small-cell lung cancer patients received focal radiation with ipilimumab CTLA-4 blockade. Details on this clone: Its target is not known.

This CDR3 has 12 amino acids. The V end lost 9 bases, the J end lost 3 bases, and 11 bases lay between the germline ends. Per germline, CDR1 SEHNR and CDR2 FQNEAQ (reference sequence). Only in-frame clones appear in the TCRdb table, and some are missing; sequencing was by immunoSEQ multiplex PCR. The sample lists 40,000 to 45,000 clones; roughly 75% were seen once. The sequence came from a human donor with non-small cell lung cancer who had stable disease on radiotherapy plus ipilimumab. Sequences were derived from peripheral blood, sampled from a patient treated with radiotherapy plus ipilimumab. This chain links TRBV7-9 with TRBJ1-1, with D uncertain. Written as DNA, the CDR3 is TGTGCCAGTTCCGGGCGGGACACTGAAGCTTTCTTT. Translating gives CASSGRDTEAFF.